A selection of T cell receptor beta chains follows, all from one sample in a study of cytomegalovirus exposure and HLA in healthy donors. Only in-frame clones appear in the TCRdb table, and some are missing; sequencing was by immunoSEQ multiplex PCR. The data hold 90,000 to 120,000 clones, with roughly 70% observed a single time. Material for sequencing was PBMCs. These receptors all stem from a woman aged 40-49 years in good health and CMV-seropositive. Each CDR3 is given with its conserved first and last residue. D genes are given only for firm matches. Size is omitted from some rows. Given values are once, few, many or a class for expanded clones.

clone size | J gene | D gene | V gene | CDR3 protein | CDR3 DNA
NA | TRBJ2-7 | NA | TRBV7-9 | CASSLPTVYEQYF | TGTGCCAGCAGCCTACCGACAGTCTACGAGCAGTACTTC
NA | TRBJ1-2 | NA | TRBV9 | CASTATPTGTGGYTF | TGTGCCAGCACCGCAACACCTACAGGTACCGGCGGCTACACCTTC
NA | TRBJ2-7 | TRBD1 | TRBV5-8 | CASSSDTGQGVAEQYF | TGTGCCAGCAGCTCCGACACCGGACAGGGAGTTGCCGAGCAGTACTTC
NA | TRBJ1-2 | NA | TRBV2 | CASYGGMGGYTF | TGTGCCAGTTACGGGGGGATGGGCGGCTACACCTTC
NA | TRBJ1-6 | NA | TRBV10-2 | CASRDKGNSPLHF | TGCGCCAGCAGGGACAAGGGGAATTCACCCCTCCACTTT
NA | TRBJ2-3 | NA | TRBV18 | CASSPSDTQYF | TGTGCCAGCTCTCCCTCCGATACGCAGTATTTT
once | TRBJ2-7 | TRBD2 | TRBV28 | CASSLGGGPGSLGYEQYF | TGTGCCAGCAGTTTAGGGGGGGGTCCAGGAAGCCTCGGCTACGAGCAGTACTTC
NA | TRBJ2-3 | TRBD2 | TRBV11-3 | CASIPHEVTSGENRTDTQYF | TGTGCCAGCATCCCTCATGAGGTAACTAGCGGGGAGAACCGCACAGATACGCAGTATTTT
once | TRBJ2-5 | NA | TRBV29-1 | CSVRDDQETQYF | TGCAGCGTCAGGGATGACCAAGAGACCCAGTACTTC
NA | TRBJ2-1 | TRBD2 | TRBV27 | CASSPRTSGEQFF | TGTGCCAGCAGTCCCCGGACTAGCGGAGAGCAGTTCTTC
NA | TRBJ1-1 | NA | TRBV7-9 | CASSPTESTEAFF | TGTGCCAGCAGCCCGACAGAAAGCACTGAAGCTTTCTTT
NA | TRBJ2-1 | NA | TRBV30 | CAWSGGGNSYNEQFF | TGTGCCTGGAGTGGAGGTGGTAACTCCTACAATGAGCAGTTCTTC
NA | TRBJ2-1 | NA | TRBV7-7 | CASSLMAGASYNEQFF | TGTGCTAGCAGCTTAATGGCGGGGGCCTCCTACAATGAGCAGTTCTTC
NA | TRBJ2-2 | NA | TRBV7-3 | CASSFYPSPGELFF | TGTGCCAGCAGCTTCTATCCATCGCCCGGGGAGCTGTTTTTT
NA | TRBJ2-3 | NA | TRBV2 | CASRGDGGTDTQYF | TGTGCCAGCAGGGGGGATGGGGGGACAGATACGCAGTATTTT
NA | TRBJ2-3 | TRBD1 | TRBV10-3 | CAIRGTGSTDTQYF | TGTGCCATCAGGGGGACAGGGAGCACAGATACGCAGTATTTT
NA | TRBJ1-1 | NA | TRBV7-2 | CASRRTVMNTEAFF | TGTGCCAGCCGACGGACAGTCATGAACACTGAAGCTTTCTTT
NA | TRBJ2-5 | TRBD1 | TRBV5-1 | CASSLGTGAEETQYF | TGCGCCAGCAGCTTGGGGACAGGGGCCGAAGAGACCCAGTACTTC
NA | TRBJ1-1 | TRBD1 | TRBV5-1 | CASNLGGTAMNTEAFF | TGCGCCAGCAATCTCGGAGGGACAGCAATGAACACTGAAGCTTTCTTT
once | TRBJ2-7 | NA | TRBV5-5 | CASSLHSRSYEQYF | TGTGCCAGCAGCTTGCACAGCCGTTCCTACGAGCAGTACTTC
NA | TRBJ2-1 | TRBD1 | TRBV9 | CASSVAGTDNEQFF | TGTGCCAGCAGCGTAGCCGGGACAGACAATGAGCAGTTCTTC
few | TRBJ1-5 | TRBD1 | TRBV19 | CASSTRTGSGGQPQHF | TGTGCCAGTAGTACCCGGACAGGGAGTGGGGGTCAGCCCCAGCATTTT
NA | TRBJ1-5 | NA | TRBV10-3 | CAAAPGAGNQPQHF | TGTGCCGCGGCGCCGGGTGCGGGCAATCAGCCCCAGCATTTT
few | TRBJ1-2 | NA | TRBV21-1 | CASSKGGGQGLGYTF | TGTGCCAGCAGCAAAGGGGGGGGACAGGGCCTTGGCTACACCTTC
NA | TRBJ1-2 | TRBD1 | TRBV6-6 | CASRSTGLGFNYGYTF | TGTGCCAGCAGATCGACAGGGTTGGGCTTTAACTATGGCTACACCTTC
NA | TRBJ1-2 | NA | TRBV5-4 | CASPATGTNGYTF | TGTGCCAGCCCGGCCACAGGGACTAATGGCTACACCTTC